The 8 T cell receptor beta chains presented below share a single source sample, sequenced in a study of monozygotic twins with inflammatory bowel disease. TCRdb reprocessed the 5' RACE reads, keeping one entry per CDR3 protein, no DNA. The repertoire table contains approximately 400,000 distinct CDR3 sequences. The specimen was blood. Receptor source: a human donor with ulcerative colitis or Crohn's disease, or a healthy co-twin of an affected twin (not recorded which).

This chain joins TRBV5-1 and TRBJ1-6; with no DNA, the TCRdb D assignment of TRBD1 cannot be verified. Germline loops: CDR1 SGHRS, CDR2 YFSETQ. The CDR3 contains 14 residues. The CDR3 is CASRRTGDNSPLHF.

The genes are TRBV20-1 and TRBJ2-4; TCRdb's D call, TRBD1, is unchecked because there is no DNA. Germline V lookup: CDR1 DFQATT, CDR2 SNEGSKA (reference sequence). The CDR3 runs to 15 residues. The CDR3 reads CSARDIGTDKNIQYF.

V usage is TRBV6-5 and J usage is TRBJ2-7; TCRdb proposes TRBD1, but this gene call is untestable without DNA. Germline V CDR1 and CDR2: MNHEY, SVGAGI. The CDR3 spans 16 residues. The CDR3 is CASSYSGRGPYREQYF.

The chain has TRBV7-3 and TRBJ1-1; the D call from TCRdb, TRBD1, cannot be confirmed without DNA. This CDR3 contains 17 residues. The V gene's germline CDR1 is SGHTA and CDR2 FQGTGA. CDR3 amino acids: CASSLRGGATMNTEAFF.

The J gene is TRBJ2-4, the V gene TRBV20-1; TCRdb gives TRBD1 as the D gene, but with no DNA this cannot be confirmed. Germline V gene lookup returns CDR1 DFQATT and CDR2 SNEGSKA (reference sequence). This CDR3 region has 14 residues. Here the CDR3 reads CSAPVEGGRNIQYF.

The chain joins TRBV10-3 to TRBJ2-7; TCRdb's D call, TRBD1, is unchecked because there is no DNA. This CDR3 contains 13 residues. In germline, CDR1 is ENHRY, CDR2 SYGVKD. CDR3 residues: CAISDTGIYEQYF.

The chain employs TRBV29-1 and TRBJ2-3; TCRdb lists TRBD2, though no DNA is available to test this call. Looked up from germline, CDR1 is SQVTM and CDR2 is ANQGSEA. The CDR3 totals 16 residues. CDR3 region: CSVSGPGLSQTDTQYF.

The V gene is TRBV14, the J gene TRBJ1-1; the D call from TCRdb, TRBD1, cannot be confirmed without DNA. This CDR3 contains 16 residues. The V gene's germline CDR1 is SGHDN and CDR2 FVKESK. The CDR3 spells CASSPQLGVVNTEAFF.